Sequencing of this TCR beta chain was carried out in a study of response to subunit inactivated influenza vaccine. Regarding the study as a whole: Authors suggested each seasonal influenza vaccination recruits few new T cells.

This clonotype was seen a handful of times. Its target is unknown. The CDR3 length is 13 residues. Germline CDR1 SGHAT, CDR2 FQNNGV. Trimming removed 6 bases at V and 7 bases at J, with 12 bases between. MiXCR, run by TCRdb on the RT-PCR reads, gives a single entry per CDR3 protein. The sample contains over 300,000 distinct CDR3 sequences, 20% to 25% of which appear only once. This TCR derives from a man in his fifties or sixties who received an inactivated influenza vaccine. The rearrangement links TRBV11-2 to TRBJ1-4; D gene unclear. The input for sequencing was PBMCs from blood, taken about 20 months after vaccination. For the CDR3, the DNA is TGTGCCAGCAGGGGAGGGCCAGTTGAAAAACTGTTTTTT. Its translation: CASRGGPVEKLFF.